These 21 T cell receptor beta chains were all obtained from the same sample, sequenced in a study of T cells after somatic rescue of genetic block. Measured with immunoSEQ multiplex PCR; TCRdb has only the in-frame clones, and not every one. Counted here are about 68,000 clones, about 90% occurring once; the ten biggest clones make up 2.9%. Specimen: peripheral blood mononuclear cells (PBMCs). All receptors derive from a man aged 35-49 years.

This rearrangement joins TRBV6-1 to TRBJ2-7, with 11 nucleotides matching TRBD2. Germline CDR1 reads MNHNS; CDR2 reads SASEGT. CDR3 length: 14 residues. The V gene end was trimmed by 5 bases and the J gene end by 5 bases; junction bases not matched to a gene: 5. The CDR3 nucleotides read TGTGCCAGCAGTACTAGCGGGAGTTACAACGAGCAGTACTTC. Translated: CASSTSGSYNEQYF.

The rearrangement joins TRBV2 to TRBJ1-4; possible D gene TRBD1, 5 bases. Trimming pared 4 bases from V and 13 bases from J, leaving 19 bases between. The V gene's germline CDR1 is SNHLY and CDR2 FYNNEI. This CDR3 has 14 amino acids. CDR3 protein: CASSVEGRAAGLFF. The DNA of the CDR3 is TGTGCCAGCAGTGTTGAGGGGAGGGCCGCGGGACTGTTTTTT.

The J gene is TRBJ2-1, the V gene TRBV2; 7 nucleotides line up with TRBD1. The CDR3 has 16 residues. V lost 7 bases and J lost 1; bases outside the gene matches: 10. Germline CDR1 and CDR2: SNHLY and FYNNEI. CDR3 DNA sequence: TGTGCCAGCAAAGAATGGGACAGTTCTTCCTACAATGAGCAGTTCTTC. Protein sequence: CASKEWDSSSYNEQFF.

The chain employs TRBV5-4 and TRBJ1-1; 7 bases map to TRBD1. With V trimmed by 0 bases and J by 6 bases, 8 bases remained unmatched. The CDR3 is 15 amino acids. Germline assignment: CDR1 SGHNT and CDR2 YYREEE (reference sequence). For the CDR3, the DNA is TGTGCCAGCAGCTTGGTCGCAGGGGGATCGGCTGAAGCTTTCTTT. This codes for CASSLVAGGSAEAFF.

In nucleotides, the CDR3 is TGTGCCAGCAGCTTACCGCCCGGACGGGCTGAAAAACTGTTTTTT. Protein: CASSLPPGRAEKLFF. The chain carries TRBV7-9 and TRBJ1-4; the D is unclear. V gave up 2 bases and J gave up 7 bases, with 14 bases separating them. The CDR3 is made up of 15 amino acids. Germline V CDR1 and CDR2: SEHNR, FQNEAQ (reference sequence).

The chain carries TRBV27 and TRBJ2-2, with 11 bases fitting TRBD1. CDR1 is MNHEY, CDR2 SMNVEV, per germline (reference sequence). The CDR3 sequence is 15 residues long. J gave up 5 bases and V 5 bases, and 4 bases lay outside the gene matches. CDR3 region: CASSLGTGGTGELFF. For the CDR3, the DNA is TGTGCCAGCAGTCTTGGGACAGGGGGAACCGGGGAGCTGTTTTTT.

The genes are TRBV7-2 and TRBJ2-3; TRBD1 is a possible D gene (6 bases). Between the trimmed V and J ends, which lost 5 bases and 1 base, there was a span of 10 bases. This CDR3 is built from 14 residues. Germline CDR1 SGHTA, CDR2 FQGNSA. CDR3 region: CASSPDRRTDTQYF. The CDR3 DNA reads as TGTGCCAGCAGCCCGGACAGACGCACAGATACGCAGTATTTT.

The rearrangement joins TRBV6-6 to TRBJ2-7; 9 bases are shared with TRBD1. Germline V gene lookup returns CDR1 MNHNY and CDR2 SVGAGI (reference sequence). This CDR3 comprises 13 residues. The J segment lost 6 bases and the V segment lost 6 bases, leaving 6 bases of the junction unmatched. The CDR3 reads CASRRQGVGEQYF. The DNA for the CDR3 is TGTGCCAGCAGGAGACAGGGGGTCGGCGAGCAGTACTTC.

The rearrangement uses TRBV7-6 and TRBJ2-2; 10 nucleotides align to TRBD1. Trimming took 5 bases from V and 0 from J; bases not matched to a gene: 6. This CDR3 is 17 amino acids long. Germline V gene data show CDR1 as SGHVS and CDR2 as FNYEAQ. CDR3 protein: CASSQTGGQSNTGELFF. CDR3 nucleotide sequence: TGTGCCAGCAGCCAGACAGGGGGCCAATCGAACACCGGGGAGCTGTTTTTT.

The gene calls are TRBV5-6 and TRBJ1-2; 9 nucleotides align to TRBD1. The ends lost 3 bases at V and 6 bases at J; junction bases unmatched: 9. This CDR3 spans 15 amino acids. Looked up from germline, CDR1 is SGHDT and CDR2 is YYEEEE. This CDR3 reads CASSWAGTGSHGYTF. In DNA, the CDR3 is TGTGCCAGCAGCTGGGCCGGGACAGGGAGTCATGGCTACACCTTC.

Here the CDR3 reads CASSRAGASTDTQYF. In nucleotides, the CDR3 is TGCGCCAGCAGTCGGGCAGGGGCTAGCACAGATACGCAGTATTTT. The V gene is TRBV23-1, the J gene TRBJ2-3; D is perhaps TRBD1 (6 bases). TRBV23-1 is marked as an open reading frame, function uncertain. V lost 4 bases to trimming and J lost 0 bases, with 11 bases between them. The CDR3 sequence is 15 residues long.

The chain links TRBV7-6 to TRBJ2-7; tentative D call: TRBD1 (6 bases). CDR3 length equals 15 residues. CDR1 and CDR2 (germline): SGHVS, FNYEAQ. V lost 5 bases and J lost 4, with 18 bases in between. In nucleotides, the CDR3 is TGTGCCAGCAGCCCCCTCCTGGGGGCCGGGTACGAGCAGTACTTC. Translated, it gives CASSPLLGAGYEQYF.

The chain carries TRBV20-1 and TRBJ1-3; D uncertain. This CDR3 comprises 11 residues. Trimming removed 4 bases at V and 3 bases at J, with 4 bases between. The V gene's germline CDR1 is DFQATT and CDR2 SNEGSKA (reference sequence). The CDR3 DNA follows: TGCAGTGCTAACAATGGAAACACCATATATTTT. It yields the protein CSANNGNTIYF.

The V and J genes are TRBV20-1 and TRBJ2-3; TRBD1 matches at 8 bases. CDR1 DFQATT and CDR2 SNEGSKA come from the germline V gene (reference sequence). The J segment lost 8 bases and the V segment lost 5 bases, leaving 3 bases of the junction unmatched. The CDR3 contains 11 residues. The CDR3 region has the DNA TGCAGTGCTCCTACAGGGGGTACGCAGTATTTT. This translates into CSAPTGGTQYF.

V is TRBV4-1 and J is TRBJ2-5; 7 positions agree with TRBD2. The J segment lost 4 bases and the V segment lost 0 bases, leaving 5 bases of the junction unmatched. CDR3 length: 15 amino acids. The germline CDR1 and CDR2 sequences are MGHRA and YSYEKL. The CDR3: CASSQEGLLGETQYF. CDR3 coding DNA: TGCGCCAGCAGCCAAGAGGGACTATTGGGAGAGACCCAGTACTTC.

The rearrangement uses TRBV27 and TRBJ1-1, with TRBD1 matching 8 bases. Germline CDR1 reads MNHEY; CDR2 reads SMNVEV (reference sequence). V trimming: 6 bases; J trimming: 5 bases; junction bases outside the gene matches: 11. The CDR3 has 15 amino acids. The CDR3 region has the DNA TGTGCCAGCAGCCCTCGACAGGGGCGGGGGACTGAAGCTTTCTTT. It encodes CASSPRQGRGTEAFF.

The rearrangement links TRBV7-2 to TRBJ1-5, with D hard to call. V dropped 1 base and J dropped 5 bases, with 6 bases sitting between them. The germline V gene has CDR1 SGHTA and CDR2 FQGNSA. There are 13 residues in the CDR3. The CDR3 sequence is CASSLEWDQPQHF. CDR3 bases: TGTGCCAGCAGCTTAGAGTGGGATCAGCCCCAGCATTTT.

V gene TRBV4-1 combines with J gene TRBJ2-7; a weak D match, TRBD1 (6 bases). Trimming shortened V by 0 bases and J by 3 bases, and 9 bases separated the two germline ends. Germline V gene sequence: CDR1 MGHRA, CDR2 YSYEKL. The CDR3 loop spans 14 amino acids. The CDR3 sequence is CASSQDRTVYEQYF. CDR3 sequence (DNA): TGCGCCAGCAGCCAAGATCGGACAGTCTACGAGCAGTACTTC.

The V gene is TRBV27, the J gene TRBJ1-5, with a tentative D call TRBD1 (6 bases). CDR1 MNHEY and CDR2 SMNVEV come from the germline V gene (reference sequence). The CDR3 sequence is 13 residues long. The V end lost 6 bases, the J end lost 3 bases, and 9 bases lay between the germline ends. The CDR3 loop reads CASSQGHNQPQHF. The CDR3 DNA reads as TGTGCCAGCAGCCAGGGACACAATCAGCCCCAGCATTTT.

CDR3 sequence reads: CASRLLAGGYNEQFF. The CDR3 nucleotides are TGTGCCAGCAGACTCCTAGCGGGAGGGTACAATGAGCAGTTCTTC. The rearrangement joins TRBV7-2 to TRBJ2-1; 12 bases are shared with TRBD2. Germline-derived CDR1 and CDR2 are SGHTA and FQGNSA. With V trimmed by 6 bases and J by 4 bases, 4 bases remained unmatched. The CDR3 totals 15 residues.

This sequence joins TRBV19 and TRBJ2-7; TRBD2 is a possible D gene (6 bases). This CDR3 spans 13 amino acids. In germline, CDR1 is LNHDA, CDR2 SQIVND (reference sequence). The germline V and J ends were trimmed by 7 bases and 6 bases, with 16 bases remaining between them. The CDR3 spells CASTDWGEGEQYF. The CDR3 DNA follows: TGTGCCAGTACCGATTGGGGGGAAGGCGAGCAGTACTTC.